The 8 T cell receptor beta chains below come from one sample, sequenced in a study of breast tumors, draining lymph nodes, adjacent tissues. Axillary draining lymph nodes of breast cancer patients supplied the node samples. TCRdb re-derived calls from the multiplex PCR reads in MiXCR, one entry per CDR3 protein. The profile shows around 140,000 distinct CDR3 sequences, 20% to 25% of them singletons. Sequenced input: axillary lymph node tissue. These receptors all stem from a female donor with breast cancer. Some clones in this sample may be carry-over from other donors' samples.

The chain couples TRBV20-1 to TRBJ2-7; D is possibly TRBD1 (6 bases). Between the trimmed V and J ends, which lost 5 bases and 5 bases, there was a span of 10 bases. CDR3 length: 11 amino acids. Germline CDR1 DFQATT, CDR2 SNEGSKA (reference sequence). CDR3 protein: CSAGSGDEQYF. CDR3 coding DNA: TGCAGTGCTGGATCAGGGGACGAGCAGTACTTC.

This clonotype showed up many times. CDR3 residues: CASSLAGTGVLEQYF. Here the CDR3 DNA reads TGTGCCAGCAGCTTGGCCGGGACAGGGGTTCTCGAGCAGTACTTC. V gene TRBV5-8 combines with J gene TRBJ2-7, with TRBD1 identical over 10 bases. Trimming took 0 bases from V and 6 from J; bases not matched to a gene: 6. CDR3 size: 15 residues. CDR1 SGHTS and CDR2 YDEGEE come from the germline V gene. Looking up the rest from reference TRBV5-8 and TRBJ2-7 gives the full variable domain: EAGVTQSPTHLIKTRGQQATLRCSPISGHTSVYWYQQALGLGLQFLLWYDEGEERNRGNFPPRFSGRQFPNYSSELNVNALELEDSALYLCASSLAGTGVLEQYFGPGTRLTVT.

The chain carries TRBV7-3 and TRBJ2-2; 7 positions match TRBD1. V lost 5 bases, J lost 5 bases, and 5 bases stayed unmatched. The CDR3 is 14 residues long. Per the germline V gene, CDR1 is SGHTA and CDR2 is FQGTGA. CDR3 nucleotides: TGTGCCAGCAGCATAAACAGGGGAACCGGGGAGCTGTTTTTT. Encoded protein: CASSINRGTGELFF.

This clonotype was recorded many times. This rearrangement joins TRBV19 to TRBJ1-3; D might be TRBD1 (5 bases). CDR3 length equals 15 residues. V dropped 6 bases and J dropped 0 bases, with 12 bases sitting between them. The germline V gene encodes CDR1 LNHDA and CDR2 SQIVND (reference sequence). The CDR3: CASSLGGDSGNTIYF. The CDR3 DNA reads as TGTGCCAGTAGCCTGGGGGGAGACTCTGGAAACACCATATATTTT. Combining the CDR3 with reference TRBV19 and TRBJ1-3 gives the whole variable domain DGGITQSPKYLFRKEGQNVTLSCEQNLNHDAMYWYRQDPGQGLRLIYYSQIVNDFQKGDIAEGYSVSREKKESFPLTVTSAQKNPTAFYLCASSLGGDSGNTIYFGEGSWLTVV.

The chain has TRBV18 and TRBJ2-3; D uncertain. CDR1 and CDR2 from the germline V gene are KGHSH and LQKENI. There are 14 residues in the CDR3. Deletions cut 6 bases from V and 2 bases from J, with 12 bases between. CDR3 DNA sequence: TGTGCCAGCTCCACGGCTAGAAACACAGATACGCAGTATTTT. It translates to CASSTARNTDTQYF.

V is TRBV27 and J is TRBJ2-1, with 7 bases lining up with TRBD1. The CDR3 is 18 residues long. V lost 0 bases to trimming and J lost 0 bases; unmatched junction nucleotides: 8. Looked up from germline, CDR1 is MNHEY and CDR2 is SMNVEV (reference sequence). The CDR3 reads CASSLSSGQVSSYNEQFF. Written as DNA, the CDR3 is TGTGCCAGCAGTTTATCGTCCGGACAGGTCAGCTCCTACAATGAGCAGTTCTTC.

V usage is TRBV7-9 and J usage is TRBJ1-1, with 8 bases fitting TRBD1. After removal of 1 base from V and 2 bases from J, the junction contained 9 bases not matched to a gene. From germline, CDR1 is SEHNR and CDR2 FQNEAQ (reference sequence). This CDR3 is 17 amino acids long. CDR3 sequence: CASSLVGLGQGNTEAFF. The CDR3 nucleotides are TGTGCCAGCAGCTTAGTAGGGCTTGGACAGGGAAACACTGAAGCTTTCTTT.

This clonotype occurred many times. The CDR3 sequence is CASSHPSRLYEQYF. In DNA, the CDR3 is TGCGCCAGCAGCCATCCCTCGAGGCTCTACGAGCAGTACTTC. The chain has TRBV4-1 and TRBJ2-7; D not resolved. Germline V lookup: CDR1 MGHRA, CDR2 YSYEKL. Trimming stripped 3 bases from V and 3 bases from J, with 12 bases between. This CDR3 is built from 14 residues.